The clone carrying this T cell receptor beta chain has a handful of counts. What it recognizes is unknown. The ends were cut back, 0 bases at V and 8 bases at J, with 10 bases in the middle. The CDR3 is 14 residues long. Germline V CDR1 and CDR2: MGHRA, YSYEKL. This sample was taken from a study of regulatory T cells in long-lasting Graves disease. CDR3 regions were amplified by Arm-PCR using iRepertoire HTBI primers to build TCR beta libraries. TCRdb passed the multiplex PCR reads through MiXCR, listing each CDR3 protein once. Of 300,000 to 400,000 distinct CDR3 sequences listed, around a sixth were seen once; the top ten hold 22%. Overall study results and limits: No thyroid tissue was studied; the work used peripheral blood only. New patients shared some 970 public clonotypes, fewer than the approximately 2,500 shared by persistent patients.

Time point noted: newly diagnosed GD, antithyroid drugs for less than 3 months. Extracted RNA from PBMCs served as the source of the TCR library. Material: peripheral blood mononuclear cells (PBMCs), obtained at new diagnosis, from a patient treated with antithyroid drugs. The sequence was obtained from a female donor with Graves disease. The rearrangement links TRBV4-1 to TRBJ1-4; D gene unclear. The CDR3 reads CASSQEGSGEKLFF. CDR3 DNA: TGCGCCAGCAGCCAAGAAGGGAGCGGCGAAAAACTGTTTTTT.